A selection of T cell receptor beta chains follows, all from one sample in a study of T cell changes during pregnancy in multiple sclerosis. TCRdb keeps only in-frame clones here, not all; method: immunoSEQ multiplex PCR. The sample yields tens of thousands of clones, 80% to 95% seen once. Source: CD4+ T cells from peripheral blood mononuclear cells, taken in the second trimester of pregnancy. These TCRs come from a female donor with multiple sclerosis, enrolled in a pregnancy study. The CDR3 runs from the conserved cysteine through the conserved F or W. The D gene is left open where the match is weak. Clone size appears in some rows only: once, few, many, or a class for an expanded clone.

TGCAGCGTTGATGGGAGCAGAAACTATGGCTACACCTTC	CSVDGSRNYGYTF	TRBV29-1	.	TRBJ1-2	.
TGTGCCAGCAGCCCAATCATGAACACTGAAGCTTTCTTT	CASSPIMNTEAFF	TRBV7-9	few	TRBJ1-1	.
TGTGCCAGCAGCGTAGCGGGGGGCGCCGAGCAGTACTTC	CASSVAGGAEQYF	TRBV6-4	.	TRBJ2-7	TRBD2
TGTGCCAGCAGCCCTCGGCTAGCGGGATTTCATGAGCAGTTCTTC	CASSPRLAGFHEQFF	TRBV7-9	.	TRBJ2-1	TRBD2
TGCAGCGCGCGAAGCTCCTACGAGCAGTACTTC	CSARSSYEQYF	TRBV29-1	once	TRBJ2-7	.
TGCAGCGCCCTGGGACAGGGATCTTACAATGAGCAGTTCTTC	CSALGQGSYNEQFF	TRBV29-1	.	TRBJ2-1	TRBD1
TGTGCCAGCAGAACAGGGAGATTGGACACTGAAGCTTTCTTT	CASRTGRLDTEAFF	TRBV6-1	.	TRBJ1-1	.
TGTGCCTGGACTCGGGTGGATAATTCACCCCTCCACTTT	CAWTRVDNSPLHF	TRBV30	.	TRBJ1-6	.
TGCAGCGTTCGAACAAAGACAGCGTCTAATGAAAAACTGTTTTTT	CSVRTKTASNEKLFF	TRBV29-1	.	TRBJ1-4	.
TGTGCCAGCTCACCTTCTAGCGGGGGCAGGGTCTACGAGCAGTACTTC	CASSPSSGGRVYEQYF	TRBV18	.	TRBJ2-7	TRBD2
TGTGCCAGCAGCAGGACAGGGGGCGGCGGGAAGCAGTACTTC	CASSRTGGGGKQYF	TRBV7-9	.	TRBJ2-7	TRBD1